These 32 T cell receptor beta chains originate from one sample sequenced in a study of cytomegalovirus exposure and HLA in healthy donors. 13 Jbeta primers and 60 Vbeta primers were used for the PCR. Repertoires were generated with immunoSEQ multiplex PCR, while TCRdb's copy carries only in-frame clones and drops some. This table has 75,000 to 100,000 clones, 60% to 85% appearing once. The sample comprised PBMCs. These receptors all stem from a man aged 60 to 75 in good health and CMV-seropositive.

V usage is TRBV27 and J usage is TRBJ2-1, with 15 bases that match TRBD2. The CDR3 has 15 amino acids. Germline V gene lookup returns CDR1 MNHEY and CDR2 SMNVEV (reference sequence). J was trimmed by 6 bases and V by 7 bases; bases with no gene match: 4. CDR3 sequence reads: CASTRTSGGANEQFF. As DNA, the CDR3 is TGTGCCAGCACCAGGACTAGCGGGGGGGCCAATGAGCAGTTCTTC.

The gene calls are TRBV5-6 and TRBJ1-1, with D hard to call. CDR1 is SGHDT and CDR2 is YYEEEE in the germline V gene. The CDR3 runs to 14 residues. The germline V and J ends were trimmed by 1 base and 6 bases, with 13 bases remaining between them. CDR3 DNA: TGTGCCAGCAGCTTGCGAGGGATTAATGCTGAAGCTTTCTTT. This translates into CASSLRGINAEAFF.

This chain uses TRBV10-2 with TRBJ2-2, with 10 bases aligning to TRBD2. The germline CDR1 and CDR2 sequences are WSHSY and SAAADI. The CDR3 runs 15 residues. J lost 7 bases, V lost 7 bases, and 9 bases had no gene match. Here the CDR3 reads CASNPAGGGVGELFF. The CDR3 DNA sequence: TGCGCCAGCAACCCAGCGGGGGGGGGAGTCGGGGAGCTGTTTTTT.

The J gene is TRBJ2-3, the V gene TRBV28; 11 bases line up with TRBD1. The CDR3 extends over 15 amino acids. Germline lookup yields CDR1 MDHEN and CDR2 SYDVKM. V shed 4 bases, J shed 6 bases, and the junction held 6 bases outside the gene matches. CDR3 in DNA: TGTGCCAGCAGTTCCCGGACAGGGGGCAAGGATACGCAGTATTTT. This codes for CASSSRTGGKDTQYF.

The chain joins TRBV4-3 to TRBJ2-3, with D unresolved. V was trimmed by 0 bases and J by 1 base, leaving 20 bases between them. Germline CDR1 reads LGHNA; CDR2 reads YSLEER. The CDR3 spans 19 residues. DNA of the CDR3: TGCGCCAGCAGCCAAGATCACTCGGTGTCGTTTGGAGGCACAGATACGCAGTATTTT. Its protein product is CASSQDHSVSFGGTDTQYF.

The chain joins TRBV7-2 to TRBJ2-6, with 9 positions matching TRBD1. From germline, CDR1 is SGHTA and CDR2 FQGNSA. This CDR3 comprises 18 residues. V lost 5 bases to trimming and J lost 1 base; unmatched junction nucleotides: 9. This CDR3 is CASSTAGTGFSGANVLTF. The CDR3 DNA sequence: TGTGCCAGCAGCACGGCCGGGACAGGGTTTTCTGGGGCCAACGTCCTGACTTTC.

As for this clone: Germline and junction disagree at one end, which may indicate a read error. This rearrangement joins TRBV9 to TRBJ2-2; 8 bases fit TRBD2. The CDR3 spans 18 residues. CDR1 and CDR2 from the germline V gene are SGDLS and YYNGEE. CDR3 in amino acids: CASSVGISGVTNAGELFF. In DNA form, the CDR3 reads TGTGCCAGCAGCGTAGGAATTAGCGGGGTTACGAACGCCGGGGAGCTGTTTTTT. Drawing the rest from reference TRBV9 and TRBJ2-2, the complete variable domain is DSGVTQTPKHLITATGQRVTLRCSPRSGDLSVYWYQQSLDQGLQFLIQYYNGEERAKGNILERFSAQQFPDLHSELNLSSLELGDSALYFCASSVGISGVTNAGELFFGEGSRLTVL.

The chain uses TRBV6-1 and TRBJ2-3; D is uncertain. This CDR3 has 15 amino acids. The V end lost 6 bases, the J end lost 2 bases, and 15 bases lay between the germline ends. Germline-derived CDR1 and CDR2 are MNHNS and SASEGT. CDR3 nucleotides: TGTGCCAGCAGCCCCATTGCCACACACACAGATACGCAGTATTTT. As protein: CASSPIATHTDTQYF.

A few counts support this clone. The chain recombines TRBV4-3 with TRBJ1-1, with 9 bases identical to TRBD1. This CDR3 spans 14 amino acids. Germline V lookup: CDR1 LGHNA, CDR2 YSLEER. After removal of 5 bases from V and 3 bases from J, the junction contained 4 bases not matched to a gene. CDR3 DNA sequence: TGCGCCAGCAGCGGGGACAGGGAGCACACTGAAGCTTTCTTT. Its protein is CASSGDREHTEAFF.

V is TRBV6-1 and J is TRBJ2-3; 8 nucleotides align to TRBD1. V shed 4 bases, J shed 4 bases, and the junction held 7 bases outside the gene matches. Germline CDR1 MNHNS, CDR2 SASEGT. The CDR3 loop spans 15 amino acids. This chain's CDR3 is CASSGRQGFPDTQYF. Written as DNA, the CDR3 is TGTGCCAGCAGTGGGCGACAGGGGTTCCCAGATACGCAGTATTTT.

This clone has only a few counts. J is TRBJ2-1 and V is TRBV28, with D possibly matching TRBD2 (6 bases). The germline V gene encodes CDR1 MDHEN and CDR2 SYDVKM. The CDR3 has 13 amino acids. V lost 4 bases, J lost 9 bases, and 13 bases lay in between. The CDR3 DNA sequence: TGTGCCAGCAGTTCCCAACTGACTAGTGAGCAGTTCTTC. Translation: CASSSQLTSEQFF.

A remark on this clone: At one boundary the junction diverges from the germline segment, which might be a read error. The chain combines TRBV2 with TRBJ2-7; D is possibly TRBD1 (7 bases). This CDR3 is 12 amino acids long. Germline V gene lookup returns CDR1 SNHLY and CDR2 FYNNEI. Here the CDR3 DNA reads TGTGCCAGCAGTGATTCCCAGGGGGGCGGGGACTTC. Its translation is CASSDSQGGGDF.

About this clone: An end of the junction differs from the germline gene, which may be a read error. V gene TRBV7-9 combines with J gene TRBJ1-6; D is ambiguous. Germline values: CDR1 SEHNR, CDR2 FQNEAQ (reference sequence). This CDR3 is 12 amino acids long. The CDR3 sequence is CSSSLSQSPLHF. DNA for the CDR3: TGTTCCAGCAGCTTATCCCAATCACCCCTCCACTTT.

This clone was seen a single time. The rearrangement joins TRBV6-1 to TRBJ1-2; TRBD1 matches at 8 bases. Germline CDR1 and CDR2: MNHNS and SASEGT. The CDR3 length is 16 residues. V dropped 2 bases and J dropped 5; count of bases not matched to a gene: 10. This chain's CDR3 is CASSEPDRANLYGYTF. The CDR3 nucleotides are TGTGCCAGCAGTGAACCGGACAGGGCCAACCTTTATGGCTACACCTTC.

This chain uses TRBV5-4 with TRBJ2-2; the D gene is possibly TRBD2 (6 bases). The V gene's germline CDR1 is SGHNT and CDR2 YYREEE (reference sequence). V lost 5 bases to trimming and J lost 7 bases, with 18 bases between them. This CDR3 is built from 15 residues. CDR3 protein: CASRARGTSGGELFF. The CDR3 bases are TGTGCCAGCAGGGCGCGAGGGACTTCCGGCGGGGAGCTGTTTTTT. The full variable domain, with the rest looked up from reference TRBV5-4 and TRBJ2-2, is ETGVTQSPTHLIKTRGQQVTLRCSSQSGHNTVSWYQQALGQGPQFIFQYYREEENGRGNFPPRFSGLQFPNYSSELNVNALELDDSALYLCASRARGTSGGELFFGEGSRLTVL.

The chain combines TRBV6-5 with TRBJ2-7, with 8 bases fitting TRBD1. The junction had 11 bases not matched to a gene; V was cut back by 10 bases and J by 0 bases. There are 15 residues in the CDR3. The germline gives CDR1 MNHEY, CDR2 SVGAGI. Here the CDR3 DNA reads TGTGCCACCAACCCCCGACAGGGGAGCTCCTACGAGCAGTACTTC. It encodes CATNPRQGSSYEQYF.

This clone is a singleton in its sample. This sequence joins TRBV4-1 and TRBJ2-5, with D perhaps matching TRBD1 (6 bases). The J call is uncertain, as TRBJ2-7 better fits the DNA end. The CDR3 consists of 18 residues. CDR1 and CDR2 from the germline V gene are MGHRA and YSYEKL. The CDR3, as DNA: TGCGCCAGCAGCCAAGTACCCGGCCTTAGGGGGTCCTCCTACGAGCAGTACTTC. This translates into CASSQVPGLRGSSYEQYF.

CDR3 residues: CASSSPRDSLSYEQYF. The CDR3 DNA reads as TGTGCCAGCAGTTCCCCCCGGGACAGTTTGTCCTACGAGCAGTACTTC. This rearrangement joins TRBV27 to TRBJ2-7; TRBD1 matches 7 bases. The CDR3 is made up of 16 amino acids. The ends lost 4 bases at V and 1 base at J; junction bases unmatched: 10. CDR1 is MNHEY, CDR2 SMNVEV, per germline (reference sequence).

This clone was counted only a few times. The CDR3, as DNA: TGTGCCAGCAGCCCTTCGGGGAATGGCTACACCTTC. This encodes CASSPSGNGYTF. This chain uses TRBV6-6 with TRBJ1-2; D not resolved. The CDR3 extends over 12 amino acids. V lost 6 bases and J 6 bases, leaving 11 bases between the germline ends. CDR1 and CDR2 (germline): MNHNY, SVGAGI (reference sequence).

This rearrangement joins TRBV11-2 to TRBJ2-5; 10 positions match TRBD2. Germline assignment: CDR1 SGHAT and CDR2 FQNNGV. CDR3 length: 14 amino acids. The V gene end was trimmed by 4 bases and the J gene end by 4 bases; junction bases not matched to a gene: 3. The CDR3 region has the DNA TGTGCCAGCAGCTCGGGACTAGCGTTAGAGACCCAGTACTTC. It codes for CASSSGLALETQYF.

The rearrangement uses TRBV2 and TRBJ1-2, with TRBD1 matching 8 bases. Germline V gene lookup returns CDR1 SNHLY and CDR2 FYNNEI. The V gene end was trimmed by 11 bases and the J gene end by 4 bases; junction bases not matched to a gene: 9. CDR3 length: 13 residues. CDR3 nucleotide sequence: TGTGCCGGAACCGGGACAGGAGGCTATGGCTACACCTTC. It yields the protein CAGTGTGGYGYTF.

This chain links TRBV19 with TRBJ2-1; D ambiguous. The CDR3 is 16 residues long. Germline V gives CDR1 LNHDA, CDR2 SQIVND (reference sequence). V lost 7 bases to trimming and J lost 7 bases, with 23 bases between them. CDR3 bases: TGTGCCAGTACCCCATCTGGCCAGGCGTTTTCAAATGAGCAGTTCTTC. Amino acids: CASTPSGQAFSNEQFF.

The chain recombines TRBV28 with TRBJ1-2, with D uncertain. CDR1 is MDHEN and CDR2 is SYDVKM in the germline V gene. This CDR3 region has 15 residues. V dropped 2 bases and J dropped 0 bases, with 10 bases sitting between them. CDR3 amino acids: CASSLRGQPNYGYTF. DNA for the CDR3: TGTGCCAGCAGTTTAAGAGGGCAGCCTAACTATGGCTACACCTTC.

The chain couples TRBV7-3 to TRBJ2-3, with D tentatively TRBD2 (5 bases). Germline CDR1 SGHTA, CDR2 FQGTGA. This CDR3 contains 12 residues. The V and J ends lost 0 bases and 9 bases respectively, with 7 bases between them. The CDR3 is CASSLTRGTQYF. CDR3 nucleotide sequence: TGTGCCAGCAGCTTAACCAGAGGGACGCAGTATTTT.

The chain combines TRBV7-8 with TRBJ2-1, with 14 bases identical to TRBD2. The germline CDR1 and CDR2 sequences are SGHVS and FQNEAQ. There are 19 residues in the CDR3. The V segment lost 3 bases and the J segment 7 bases; nucleotides outside the gene matches: 14. The CDR3 reads CASSFPGLAGGRRGNEQFF. In nucleotides, the CDR3 is TGTGCCAGCAGCTTCCCTGGACTAGCGGGGGGCAGGAGGGGAAATGAGCAGTTCTTC.

The chain is built from TRBV6-1 and TRBJ1-5, with TRBD1 identical over 8 bases. Germline loops: CDR1 MNHNS, CDR2 SASEGT. J gave up 7 bases and V 5 bases, and 10 bases lay outside the gene matches. The CDR3 has 15 amino acids. CDR3 DNA: TGTGCCAGCAGTTGGGACAGGAGTTCGGAACAGCCCCAGCATTTT. This gives the protein CASSWDRSSEQPQHF.

The chain joins TRBV11-2 to TRBJ1-1; the D is unclear. V dropped 2 bases and J dropped 4 bases, with 14 bases sitting between them. CDR3 length: 15 amino acids. CDR1 is SGHAT and CDR2 is FQNNGV in the germline V gene. CDR3 loop: CASSLWRESGTEAFF. In nucleotides, the CDR3 is TGTGCCAGCAGCTTATGGCGAGAATCAGGCACTGAAGCTTTCTTT.

This clone was counted a few times. The chain is built from TRBV6-5 and TRBJ1-5; perhaps TRBD1 as D (5 bases). This CDR3 spans 13 amino acids. CDR1 MNHEY and CDR2 SVGAGI come from the germline V gene. V lost 6 bases, J lost 9 bases, and 15 bases lay in between. Written as DNA, the CDR3 is TGTGCCAGCAGACGAGACAGTGCTGGGCCCCAGCATTTT. Its protein is CASRRDSAGPQHF.

V gene TRBV30 combines with J gene TRBJ1-5; 8 bases map to TRBD1. The CDR3 totals 20 residues. V dropped 3 bases and J dropped 0; count of bases not matched to a gene: 19. In germline, CDR1 is GTSNPN, CDR2 SVGIG (reference sequence). CDR3 sequence reads: CAWSLRGGRGLLYSNQPQHF. The CDR3 DNA is TGTGCCTGGAGCCTCCGCGGTGGCAGGGGGCTCCTCTATAGCAATCAGCCCCAGCATTTT.

The V gene is TRBV7-6, the J gene TRBJ2-7; D is perhaps TRBD2 (6 bases). With 4 bases removed from V and 3 bases from J, the gap between germline ends came to 19 bases. Per germline, CDR1 SGHVS and CDR2 FNYEAQ. The CDR3 consists of 16 residues. CDR3 sequence (DNA): TGTGCCAGCAGCTCTATACTTGGCGGGGCCTACTACGAGCAGTACTTC. Protein: CASSSILGGAYYEQYF.

V is TRBV5-1 and J is TRBJ1-3, with a weak D call TRBD1 (5 bases). Germline V CDR1 and CDR2: SGHRS, YFSETQ. The V end was cut by 5 bases, the J end by 0 bases, with 9 bases between. This CDR3 region has 14 residues. This CDR3 is CASRVDSSGNTIYF. The CDR3 DNA is TGCGCCAGCAGGGTTGACAGCTCTGGAAACACCATATATTTT.

Written as DNA, the CDR3 is TGCGCCAGCAGACAGCCGGGACAGGGAAACACTGAAGCTTTCTTT. Protein: CASRQPGQGNTEAFF. This chain uses TRBV5-1 with TRBJ1-1, with 9 bases matching TRBD1. Germline V gene data show CDR1 as SGHRS and CDR2 as YFSETQ. The CDR3 loop spans 15 amino acids. J gave up 2 bases and V 5 bases, and 7 bases lay outside the gene matches.